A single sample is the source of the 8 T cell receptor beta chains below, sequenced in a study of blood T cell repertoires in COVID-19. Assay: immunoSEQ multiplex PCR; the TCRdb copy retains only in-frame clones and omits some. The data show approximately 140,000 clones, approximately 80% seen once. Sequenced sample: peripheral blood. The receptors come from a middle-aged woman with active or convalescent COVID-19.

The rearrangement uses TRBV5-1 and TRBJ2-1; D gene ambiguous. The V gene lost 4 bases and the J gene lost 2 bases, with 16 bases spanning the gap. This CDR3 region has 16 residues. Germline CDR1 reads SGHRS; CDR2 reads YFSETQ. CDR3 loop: CASSPGSLPAYNEQFF. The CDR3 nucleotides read TGCGCCAGCAGCCCCGGTTCACTTCCCGCCTACAATGAGCAGTTCTTC.

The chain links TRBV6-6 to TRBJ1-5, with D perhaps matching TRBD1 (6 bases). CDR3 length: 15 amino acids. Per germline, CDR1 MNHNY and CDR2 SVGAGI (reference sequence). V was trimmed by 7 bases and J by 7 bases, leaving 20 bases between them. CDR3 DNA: TGTGCCAGCATCAACGGGGGCGCGGGAGGGCAGCCCCAGCATTTT. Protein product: CASINGGAGGQPQHF.

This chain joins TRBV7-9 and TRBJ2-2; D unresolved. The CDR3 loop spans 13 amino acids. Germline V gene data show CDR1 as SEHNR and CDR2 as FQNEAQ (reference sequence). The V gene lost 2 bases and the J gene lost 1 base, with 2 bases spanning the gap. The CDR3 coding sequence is TGTGCCAGCAGCTTACGGAACACCGGGGAGCTGTTTTTT. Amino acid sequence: CASSLRNTGELFF.

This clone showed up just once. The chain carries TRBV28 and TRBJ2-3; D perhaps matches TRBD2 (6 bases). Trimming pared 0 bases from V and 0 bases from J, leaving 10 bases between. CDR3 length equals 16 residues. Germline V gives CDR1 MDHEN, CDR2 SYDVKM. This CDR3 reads CASSLWGRGSTDTQYF. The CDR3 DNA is TGTGCCAGCAGTTTATGGGGGCGGGGAAGCACAGATACGCAGTATTTT. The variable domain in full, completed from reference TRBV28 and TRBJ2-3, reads DVKVTQSSRYLVKRTGEKVFLECVQDMDHENMFWYRQDPGLGLRLIYFSYDVKMKEKGDIPEGYSVSREKKERFSLILESASTNQTSMYLCASSLWGRGSTDTQYFGPGTRLTVL.

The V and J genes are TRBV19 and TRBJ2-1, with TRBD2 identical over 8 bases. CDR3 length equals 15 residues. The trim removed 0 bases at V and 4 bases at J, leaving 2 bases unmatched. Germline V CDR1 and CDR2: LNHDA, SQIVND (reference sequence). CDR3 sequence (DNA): TGTGCCAGTAGTATAGACCGGGAGGGATACAATGAGCAGTTCTTC. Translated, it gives CASSIDREGYNEQFF.

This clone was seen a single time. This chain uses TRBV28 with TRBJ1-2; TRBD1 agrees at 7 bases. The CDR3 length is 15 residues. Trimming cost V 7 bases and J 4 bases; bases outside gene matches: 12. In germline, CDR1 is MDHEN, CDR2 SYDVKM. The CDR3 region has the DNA TGTGCCAGCAACCCTATCGACAGGGCCCTCTATGGCTACACCTTC. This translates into CASNPIDRALYGYTF.

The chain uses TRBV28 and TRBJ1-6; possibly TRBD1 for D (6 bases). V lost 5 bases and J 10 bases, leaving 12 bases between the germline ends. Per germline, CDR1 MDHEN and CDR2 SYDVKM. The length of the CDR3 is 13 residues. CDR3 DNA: TGTGCCAGCAGTCCACAGGGTAACTCACCCCTCCACTTT. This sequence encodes CASSPQGNSPLHF.

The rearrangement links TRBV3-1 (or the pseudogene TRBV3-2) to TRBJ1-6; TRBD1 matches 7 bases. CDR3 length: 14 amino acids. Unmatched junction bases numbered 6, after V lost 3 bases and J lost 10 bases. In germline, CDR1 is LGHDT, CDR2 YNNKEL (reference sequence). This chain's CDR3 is CASSQRQGGSPLHF. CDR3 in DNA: TGTGCCAGCAGCCAGAGACAGGGAGGCTCACCCCTCCACTTT.